A single sample gave rise to the 24 T cell receptor beta chains below, sequenced in a study of beta chain features in type 1 diabetes. Study conclusions and caveats: Among patients with Type 1 diabetes, TCRB CDR3s were moderately but significantly shorter in every one of the four CD4+ subsets.

These receptors' antigens are unknown. Reverse transcribing all isolated RNA meant expressed TCRB transcripts were sequenced. Assay: immunoSEQ multiplex PCR; the TCRdb copy retains only in-frame clones and omits some. The data show 130,000 or so clones, with roughly 10% seen just once and around 0.79% held by the top ten. The source material was central memory CD4+ T cells from blood. These receptors all stem from a man aged 25-45 years with type 1 diabetes.

This clone was picked up a small number of times. The rearrangement uses TRBV28 and TRBJ1-2, with a weak D call TRBD1 (5 bases). The CDR3 consists of 14 residues. V was cut by 3 bases and J by 4 bases, with 12 bases left in between. Per the germline V gene, CDR1 is MDHEN and CDR2 is SYDVKM. The CDR3 nucleotides are TGTGCCAGCAGTTTCGGGCAGGGAGGCTATGGCTACACCTTC. The encoded protein is CASSFGQGGYGYTF.

This clone turned up a few times. The chain carries TRBV2 and TRBJ1-4; D remains ambiguous. V shed 4 bases and J shed 5 bases, with 8 bases lying between them. The germline V gene has CDR1 SNHLY and CDR2 FYNNEI. This CDR3 is 13 amino acids long. The CDR3: CASSVQANEKLFF. The CDR3 DNA reads TGTGCCAGCAGTGTGCAGGCGAATGAAAAACTGTTTTTT.

In its sample, this clone was seen a few times. The rearrangement links TRBV5-6 to TRBJ2-5, with 7 bases matching TRBD1. There are 15 residues in the CDR3. The V gene end was trimmed by 4 bases and the J gene end by 4 bases; junction bases not matched to a gene: 10. Per germline, CDR1 SGHDT and CDR2 YYEEEE. The CDR3 reads CASSPSYGQAETQYF. The CDR3 region has the DNA TGTGCCAGCAGCCCCTCATACGGACAGGCAGAGACCCAGTACTTC.

This clone was counted between two and nine times. This sequence joins TRBV4-1 and TRBJ2-7; 8 bases are a match to TRBD2. Trimming took 1 base from V and 7 from J; bases not matched to a gene: 9. The germline V gene has CDR1 MGHRA and CDR2 YSYEKL. This CDR3 has 15 amino acids. CDR3 region: CASSQGGTRMSEQYF. CDR3 sequence (DNA): TGCGCCAGCAGCCAAGGAGGGACTAGAATGTCTGAGCAGTACTTC.

The chain links TRBV19 to TRBJ2-1; a weak D match, TRBD2 (6 bases). CDR1 LNHDA and CDR2 SQIVND come from the germline V gene (reference sequence). V dropped 7 bases and J dropped 2 bases, with 12 bases sitting between them. This CDR3 region has 14 residues. CDR3 nucleotide sequence: TGTGCCAGTAAAACGGGGGTTACCTACAATGAGCAGTTCTTC. It codes for CASKTGVTYNEQFF.

This clone was seen more than once but under ten times. The J gene is TRBJ2-7, the V gene TRBV5-1; 8 bases match TRBD2. Looked up from germline, CDR1 is SGHRS and CDR2 is YFSETQ. The CDR3 length is 14 residues. J lost 8 bases, V lost 0 bases, and 7 bases had no gene match. CDR3 in amino acids: CASSLEHGGGKQYF. The DNA of the CDR3 is TGCGCCAGCAGCTTGGAACACGGCGGGGGGAAGCAGTACTTC.

The chain uses TRBV6-5 and TRBJ2-1, with a possible D match to TRBD1 (5 bases). Trimming removed 5 bases at V and 5 bases at J, with 13 bases between. The CDR3 has 14 amino acids. Germline V gene data show CDR1 as MNHEY and CDR2 as SVGAGI. The CDR3: CASSLQGTHNEQFF. The CDR3 DNA reads as TGTGCCAGCAGTCTGCAGGGTACCCACAATGAGCAGTTCTTC.

V gene TRBV5-6 combines with J gene TRBJ2-1, with D maybe TRBD2 (6 bases). V was cut by 4 bases and J by 2 bases, with 13 bases left in between. Germline loops: CDR1 SGHDT, CDR2 YYEEEE. This CDR3 is built from 15 residues. Written as DNA, the CDR3 is TGTGCCAGCAGCATAGGAGGGGTCGCCTACAATGAGCAGTTCTTC. Translating it yields CASSIGGVAYNEQFF.

This clone was seen only a few times. A read error may account for a junction end that differs from germline. The chain recombines TRBV7-3 with TRBJ2-2; TRBD2 matches at 10 bases. Germline assignment: CDR1 SGHTA and CDR2 FQGTGA. The CDR3 is 16 residues long. The CDR3 loop reads CASSLSGGANTGELFF. CDR3 coding DNA: TGTGCCAGCAGTTTAAGCGGGGGGGCCAACACCGGGGAGCTGTTTTTT.

This clone was seen at least ten times. The chain uses TRBV5-1 and TRBJ2-2, with D possibly being TRBD1 (6 bases). V was cut by 4 bases and J by 3 bases, with 10 bases left in between. The CDR3 is 14 amino acids. CDR1 and CDR2 (germline): SGHRS, YFSETQ. DNA for the CDR3: TGCGCCAGCAGCGAGGACAGATACACCGGGGAGCTGTTTTTT. It specifies CASSEDRYTGELFF.

A few counts support this clone. The chain couples TRBV7-3 to TRBJ2-1; TRBD2 matches at 8 bases. V was clipped by 2 bases and J by 3 bases; unmatched bases: 6. The germline V gene has CDR1 SGHTA and CDR2 FQGTGA. The CDR3 runs 16 residues. CDR3 residues: CASSLGVAGIYNEQFF. CDR3 coding DNA: TGTGCCAGCAGCTTAGGGGTAGCGGGGATCTACAATGAGCAGTTCTTC.

Points on this clone: Relative to the germline gene, one junction end is altered; a read error may explain this. The chain couples TRBV5-1 to TRBJ2-1; D is uncertain. CDR1 and CDR2 from the germline V gene are SGHRS and YFSETQ. The CDR3 runs 12 residues. The CDR3: CASSLEFGEQFF. The CDR3, as DNA: TGCGCCAGCAGTTTGGAGTTCGGTGAGCAGTTCTTC. Filled out from reference TRBV5-1 and TRBJ2-1, the complete variable domain reads KAGVTQTPRYLIKTRGQQVTLSCSPISGHRSVSWYQQTPGQGLQFLFEYFSETQRNKGNFPGRFSGRQFSNSRSEMNVSTLELGDSALYLCASSLEFGEQFFGPGTRLTVL.

The chain is built from TRBV6-5 and TRBJ2-1; D is perhaps TRBD1 (5 bases). V was shortened by 7 bases and J by 1 base, with 11 bases between the two germline ends. Germline CDR1 and CDR2: MNHEY and SVGAGI. The CDR3 contains 14 residues. CDR3 sequence: CASTQGSSYNEQFF. DNA for the CDR3: TGTGCCAGCACCCAGGGCTCTTCCTACAATGAGCAGTTCTTC.

The V gene is TRBV5-1, the J gene TRBJ1-1, with unresolved D. The V end lost 5 bases, the J end lost 1 base, and 3 bases lay between the germline ends. The CDR3 extends over 11 amino acids. Germline CDR1 reads SGHRS; CDR2 reads YFSETQ. Here the CDR3 DNA reads TGCGCCAGCAGACAGAACACTGAAGCTTTCTTT. This sequence encodes CASRQNTEAFF.

The rearrangement joins TRBV29-1 to TRBJ1-3; TRBD1 matches at 12 bases. The CDR3 runs 14 residues. Looked up from germline, CDR1 is SQVTM and CDR2 is ANQGSEA. Trimming took 6 bases from V and 4 from J; bases not matched to a gene: 4. In DNA, the CDR3 is TGCAGCGTGAGGGGACAGGGGGCAGGAAACACCATATATTTT. Translation gives CSVRGQGAGNTIYF. The full variable domain, rest sourced from reference TRBV29-1 and TRBJ1-3, is SAVISQKPSRDICQRGTSLTIQCQVDSQVTMMFWYRQQPGQSLTLIATANQGSEATYESGFVIDKFPISRPNLTFSTLTVSNMSPEDSSIYLCSVRGQGAGNTIYFGEGSWLTVV.

The chain is built from TRBV27 and TRBJ2-6, with TRBD1 as a possible D gene (5 bases). With 5 bases removed from V and 0 bases from J, the gap between germline ends came to 8 bases. CDR3 length equals 15 residues. The germline V gene encodes CDR1 MNHEY and CDR2 SMNVEV (reference sequence). CDR3 in DNA: TGTGCCAGCAGTCCCGACAGCTCTGGGGCCAACGTCCTGACTTTC. This translates into CASSPDSSGANVLTF. Complete variable domain (other parts from reference TRBV27 and TRBJ2-6): EAQVTQNPRYLITVTGKKLTVTCSQNMNHEYMSWYRQDPGLGLRQIYYSMNVEVTDKGDVPEGYKVSRKEKRNFPLILESPSPNQTSLYFCASSPDSSGANVLTFGAGSRLTVL.

The chain employs TRBV6-6 and TRBJ2-5; 10 bases agree with TRBD1. The CDR3 is 15 amino acids. Germline lookup yields CDR1 MNHNY and CDR2 SVGAGI (reference sequence). V trimming: 6 bases; J trimming: 5 bases; junction bases outside the gene matches: 9. This chain's CDR3 is CASREQTGGRETQYF. The CDR3 bases are TGTGCCAGCAGAGAGCAGACAGGGGGCAGGGAGACCCAGTACTTC.

Only a few counts were recorded for this clone. This chain connects TRBV7-8 to TRBJ2-1; unclear D gene. Per germline, CDR1 SGHVS and CDR2 FQNEAQ. CDR3 length: 15 amino acids. Trimming took 5 bases from V and 0 from J, leaving 11 bases between them. CDR3: CASSPVESSYNEQFF. CDR3 nucleotide sequence: TGTGCCAGCAGCCCCGTGGAGAGCTCCTACAATGAGCAGTTCTTC.

The chain employs TRBV6-4 and TRBJ2-1; D remains ambiguous. This CDR3 is built from 10 residues. Germline assignment: CDR1 MRHNA and CDR2 SNTAGT. Trimming shortened V by 6 bases and J by 7 bases, and 4 bases separated the two germline ends. CDR3 amino acids: CASSVNEQFF. As DNA, the CDR3 is TGTGCCAGCAGCGTGAATGAGCAGTTCTTC.

This clone was observed a handful of times. The chain recombines TRBV6-5 with TRBJ1-1; D unresolved. V gave up 5 bases and J gave up 3 bases, with 13 bases separating them. There are 14 residues in the CDR3. The germline CDR1 and CDR2 sequences are MNHEY and SVGAGI. The chain's CDR3 is CASSEGGDDTEAFF. CDR3 nucleotide sequence: TGTGCCAGCAGTGAGGGCGGCGACGACACTGAAGCTTTCTTT.

The rearrangement uses TRBV9 and TRBJ2-5; 10 bases align to TRBD2. The CDR3 length is 15 residues. Germline values: CDR1 SGDLS, CDR2 YYNGEE. Losses at the gene ends were 0 bases for V and 5 bases for J; bases not matched to a gene: 4. CDR3: CASSVGLAGAETQYF. Written as DNA, the CDR3 is TGTGCCAGCAGCGTAGGTCTAGCGGGGGCCGAGACCCAGTACTTC. The variable domain in full, with the rest retrieved from reference TRBV9 and TRBJ2-5, is DSGVTQTPKHLITATGQRVTLRCSPRSGDLSVYWYQQSLDQGLQFLIQYYNGEERAKGNILERFSAQQFPDLHSELNLSSLELGDSALYFCASSVGLAGAETQYFGPGTRLLVL.

The chain joins TRBV7-3 to TRBJ1-4, with a tentative D call TRBD1 (6 bases). The CDR3 length is 14 residues. V lost 3 bases and J 3 bases, leaving 8 bases between the germline ends. CDR1 SGHTA and CDR2 FQGTGA come from the germline V gene. The CDR3, as DNA: TGTGCCAGCAGCTTGACAGGAGCTAATGAAAAACTGTTTTTT. As protein: CASSLTGANEKLFF.

Details on this clone: A read error may explain this, as a much larger clone is one base away. The chain joins TRBV4-2 to TRBJ2-6, with no clear D. Trimming pared 3 bases from V and 0 bases from J, leaving 9 bases between. This CDR3 has 16 residues. Looked up from germline, CDR1 is LGHNA and CDR2 is YNFKEQ. This CDR3 is CASSHPALSGANVLTF. CDR3 bases: TGTGCCAGCAGCCATCCCGCACTCTCTGGGGCCAACGTCCTGACTTTC.

The chain links TRBV19 to TRBJ1-5, with D possibly TRBD1 on 6 matching bases. The CDR3 loop spans 14 amino acids. The germline V gene has CDR1 LNHDA and CDR2 SQIVND (reference sequence). V lost 5 bases and J 0 bases, leaving 8 bases between the germline ends. The CDR3 reads CASSRQDSNQPQHF. The DNA of the CDR3 is TGTGCCAGTAGTCGACAGGATAGCAATCAGCCCCAGCATTTT. Looking up the rest from reference TRBV19 and TRBJ1-5 gives the full variable domain: DGGITQSPKYLFRKEGQNVTLSCEQNLNHDAMYWYRQDPGQGLRLIYYSQIVNDFQKGDIAEGYSVSREKKESFPLTVTSAQKNPTAFYLCASSRQDSNQPQHFGDGTRLSIL.